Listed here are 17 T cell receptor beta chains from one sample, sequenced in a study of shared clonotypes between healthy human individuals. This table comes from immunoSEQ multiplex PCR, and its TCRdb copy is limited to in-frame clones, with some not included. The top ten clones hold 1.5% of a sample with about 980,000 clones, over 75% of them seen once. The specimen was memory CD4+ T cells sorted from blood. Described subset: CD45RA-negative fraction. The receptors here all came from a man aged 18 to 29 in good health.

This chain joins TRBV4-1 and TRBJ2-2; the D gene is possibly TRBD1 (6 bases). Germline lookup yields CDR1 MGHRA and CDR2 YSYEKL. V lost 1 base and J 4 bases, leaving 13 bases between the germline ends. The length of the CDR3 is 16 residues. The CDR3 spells CASSQAARGRTGELFF. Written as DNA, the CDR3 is TGCGCCAGCAGCCAAGCGGCCAGGGGACGCACCGGGGAGCTGTTTTTT.

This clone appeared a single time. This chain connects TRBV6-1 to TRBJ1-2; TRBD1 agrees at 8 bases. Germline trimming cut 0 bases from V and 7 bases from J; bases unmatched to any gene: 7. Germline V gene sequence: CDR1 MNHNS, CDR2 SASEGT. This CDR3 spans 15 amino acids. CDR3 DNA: TGTGCCAGCAGTGAAGCGGCGACAGGGGCTAGTGGCTACACCTTC. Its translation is CASSEAATGASGYTF.

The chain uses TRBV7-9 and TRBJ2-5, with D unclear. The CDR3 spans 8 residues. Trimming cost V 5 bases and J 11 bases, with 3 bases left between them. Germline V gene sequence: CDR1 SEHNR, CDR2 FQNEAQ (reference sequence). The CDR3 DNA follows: TGTGCCAGCAGCCCTCAGTACTTC. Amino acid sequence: CASSPQYF. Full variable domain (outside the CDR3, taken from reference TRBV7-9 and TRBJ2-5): DTGVSQNPRHKITKRGQNVTFRCDPISEHNRLYWYRQTLGQGPEFLTYFQNEAQLEKSRLLSDRFSAERPKGSFSTLEIQRTEQGDSAMYLCASSPQYFGPGTRLLVL.

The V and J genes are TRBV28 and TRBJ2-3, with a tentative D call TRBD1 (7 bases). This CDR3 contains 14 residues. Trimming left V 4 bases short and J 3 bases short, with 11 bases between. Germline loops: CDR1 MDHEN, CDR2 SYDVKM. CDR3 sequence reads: CASSWAGGTDTQYF. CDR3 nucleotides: TGTGCCAGCAGTTGGGCAGGGGGGACAGATACGCAGTATTTT.

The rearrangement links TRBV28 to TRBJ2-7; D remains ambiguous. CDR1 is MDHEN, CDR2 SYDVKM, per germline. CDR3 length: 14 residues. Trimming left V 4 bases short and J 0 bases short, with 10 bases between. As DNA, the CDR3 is TGTGCCAGCAGTTGGAGTCAAAACTCCTACGAGCAGTACTTC. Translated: CASSWSQNSYEQYF.

For the CDR3, the DNA is TGTGCCAGCAGCGGGACTAGCGCAATCTCCTACGAGCAGTACTTC. Protein: CASSGTSAISYEQYF. The chain recombines TRBV6-6 with TRBJ2-7, with 10 positions matching TRBD2. Germline values: CDR1 MNHNY, CDR2 SVGAGI (reference sequence). The trim removed 6 bases at V and 0 bases at J, leaving 5 bases unmatched. The CDR3 sequence is 15 residues long.

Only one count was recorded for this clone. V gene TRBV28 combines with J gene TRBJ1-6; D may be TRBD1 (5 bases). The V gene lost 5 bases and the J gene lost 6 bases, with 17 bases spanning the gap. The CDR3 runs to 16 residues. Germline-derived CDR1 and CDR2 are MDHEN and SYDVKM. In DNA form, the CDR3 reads TGTGCCAGCAGTAGCAGGGTGGGGATCGGTAATTCACCCCTCCACTTT. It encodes CASSSRVGIGNSPLHF.

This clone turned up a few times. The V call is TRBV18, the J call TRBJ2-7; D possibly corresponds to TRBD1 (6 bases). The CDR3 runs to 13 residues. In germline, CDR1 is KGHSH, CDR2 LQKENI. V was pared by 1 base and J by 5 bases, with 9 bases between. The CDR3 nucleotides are TGTGCCAGCTCACCACGTCAGGGGAACGAGCAGTACTTC. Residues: CASSPRQGNEQYF. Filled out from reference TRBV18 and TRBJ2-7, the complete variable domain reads NAGVMQNPRHLVRRRGQEARLRCSPMKGHSHVYWYRQLPEEGLKFMVYLQKENIIDESGMPKERFSAEFPKEGPSILRIQQVVRGDSAAYFCASSPRQGNEQYFGPGTRLTVT.

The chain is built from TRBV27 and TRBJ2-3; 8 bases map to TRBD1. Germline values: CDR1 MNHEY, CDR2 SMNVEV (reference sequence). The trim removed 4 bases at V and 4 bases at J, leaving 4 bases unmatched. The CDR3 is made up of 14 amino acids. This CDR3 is CASSSRGRADTQYF. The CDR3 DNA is TGTGCCAGCAGTTCCAGGGGGCGCGCAGATACGCAGTATTTT.

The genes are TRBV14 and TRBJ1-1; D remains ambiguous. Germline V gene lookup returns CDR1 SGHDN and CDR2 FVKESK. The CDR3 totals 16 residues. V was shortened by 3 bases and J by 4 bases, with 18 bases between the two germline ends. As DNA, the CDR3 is TGTGCCAGCAGCCAGGTTATGGGGTTTTTTGGCACTGAAGCTTTCTTT. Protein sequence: CASSQVMGFFGTEAFF.

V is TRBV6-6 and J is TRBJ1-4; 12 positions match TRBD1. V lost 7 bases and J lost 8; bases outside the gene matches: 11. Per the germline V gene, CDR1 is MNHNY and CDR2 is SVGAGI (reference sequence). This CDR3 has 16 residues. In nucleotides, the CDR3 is TGTGCCAGCATCCTACCTCTAGGGACAGGGGGCGAAAAACTGTTTTTT. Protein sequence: CASILPLGTGGEKLFF.

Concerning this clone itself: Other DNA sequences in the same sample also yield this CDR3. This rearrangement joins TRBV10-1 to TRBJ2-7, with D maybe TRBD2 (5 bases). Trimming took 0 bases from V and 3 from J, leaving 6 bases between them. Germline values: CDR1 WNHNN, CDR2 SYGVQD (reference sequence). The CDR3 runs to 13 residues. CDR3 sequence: CASSESGSYEQYF. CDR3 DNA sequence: TGCGCCAGCAGTGAGTCGGGGAGCTACGAGCAGTACTTC.

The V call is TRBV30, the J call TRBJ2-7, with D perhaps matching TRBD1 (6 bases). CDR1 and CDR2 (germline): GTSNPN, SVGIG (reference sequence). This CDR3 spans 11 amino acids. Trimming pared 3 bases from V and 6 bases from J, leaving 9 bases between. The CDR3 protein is CAWRQGFEQYF. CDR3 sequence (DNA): TGTGCCTGGAGGCAGGGGTTCGAGCAGTACTTC.

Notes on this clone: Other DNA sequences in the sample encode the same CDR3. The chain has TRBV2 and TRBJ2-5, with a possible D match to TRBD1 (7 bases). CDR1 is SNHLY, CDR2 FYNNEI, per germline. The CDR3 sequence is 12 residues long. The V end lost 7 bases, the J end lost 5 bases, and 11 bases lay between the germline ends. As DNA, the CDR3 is TGTGCCAGCAAAGGAGGGGGCGAGACCCAGTACTTC. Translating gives CASKGGGETQYF. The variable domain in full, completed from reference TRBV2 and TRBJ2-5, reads EPEVTQTPSHQVTQMGQEVILRCVPISNHLYFYWYRQILGQKVEFLVSFYNNEISEKSEIFDDQFSVERPDGSNFTLKIRSTKLEDSAMYFCASKGGGETQYFGPGTRLLVL.

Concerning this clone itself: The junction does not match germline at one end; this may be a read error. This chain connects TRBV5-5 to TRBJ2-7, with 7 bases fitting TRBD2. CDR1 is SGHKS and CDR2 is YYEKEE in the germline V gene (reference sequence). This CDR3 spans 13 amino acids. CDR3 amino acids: CASSLIGREAPDF. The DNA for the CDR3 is TGTGCCAGCAGCTTAATTGGACGGGAGGCACCGGACTTC.

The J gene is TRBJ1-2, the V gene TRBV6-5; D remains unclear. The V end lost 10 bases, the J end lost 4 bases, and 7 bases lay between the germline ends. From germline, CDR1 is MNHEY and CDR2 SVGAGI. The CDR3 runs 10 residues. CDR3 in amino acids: CATGFYGYTF. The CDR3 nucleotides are TGTGCCACTGGATTCTATGGCTACACCTTC.

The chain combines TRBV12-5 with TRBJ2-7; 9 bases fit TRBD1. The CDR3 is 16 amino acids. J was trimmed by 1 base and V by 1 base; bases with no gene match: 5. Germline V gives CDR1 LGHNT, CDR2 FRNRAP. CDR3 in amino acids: CASGLDPGTGSYEQYF. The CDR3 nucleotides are TGTGCTAGTGGTTTGGATCCCGGGACAGGGTCCTACGAGCAGTACTTC.